The 17 T cell receptor beta chains below all came from one sample that was sequenced in a study of technical replicates of blood from a handful of donors. The data were produced by immunoSEQ multiplex PCR, yet TCRdb's version contains in-frame clones alone and is incomplete. The table lists about 66,000 clones, 92% of them singletons. Material for sequencing was T cells isolated from PBMCs. Receptors were obtained from a human donor in good health.

This clone was recorded only once. The genes are TRBV14 and TRBJ2-5, with TRBD1 matching over 9 bases. V dropped 4 bases and J dropped 5; count of bases not matched to a gene: 8. The CDR3 is 15 residues long. The germline CDR1 and CDR2 sequences are SGHDN and FVKESK. The CDR3 region is CASSPLGQGFETQYF. The CDR3 coding sequence is TGTGCCAGCAGCCCCTTGGGACAGGGATTTGAGACCCAGTACTTC.

The chain links TRBV19 to TRBJ1-2; TRBD1 is a possible D gene (5 bases). The CDR3 has 15 residues. Germline assignment: CDR1 LNHDA and CDR2 SQIVND (reference sequence). With 3 bases removed from V and 4 bases from J, the gap between germline ends came to 15 bases. CDR3 DNA sequence: TGTGCCAGTAGTATCCCCGACAGCAGTCCCTATGGCTACACCTTC. Translation: CASSIPDSSPYGYTF.

V is TRBV2 and J is TRBJ2-7; unclear D gene. Trimming removed 4 bases from V and 4 bases from J, with 17 bases in between. CDR3 size: 15 residues. CDR1 is SNHLY and CDR2 is FYNNEI in the germline V gene. The CDR3, as DNA: TGTGCCAGCAGTGCAGGTTTCATTAGAAGGTACGAGCAGTACTTC. Its translation is CASSAGFIRRYEQYF.

The chain is built from TRBV30 and TRBJ2-5; D is ambiguous. Trimming cost V 5 bases and J 5 bases, with 9 bases left between them. The CDR3 consists of 11 residues. The germline gives CDR1 GTSNPN, CDR2 SVGIG (reference sequence). DNA of the CDR3: TGTGCCTGGGTCGGTATCGAGACCCAGTACTTC. Translating gives CAWVGIETQYF.

The V and J genes are TRBV10-3 and TRBJ1-1; perhaps TRBD1 as D (6 bases). V gave up 2 bases and J gave up 5 bases, with 9 bases separating them. The CDR3 loop spans 13 amino acids. Germline assignment: CDR1 ENHRY and CDR2 SYGVKD. CDR3 in amino acids: CAISEGGATEAFF. CDR3 in DNA: TGTGCCATCAGTGAGGGGGGGGCAACTGAAGCTTTCTTT.

V and J are TRBV19 and TRBJ2-7; no definite D call. The germline V and J ends were trimmed by 3 bases and 5 bases, with 14 bases remaining between them. CDR3 length equals 14 residues. Germline CDR1 and CDR2: LNHDA and SQIVND (reference sequence). CDR3 DNA sequence: TGTGCCAGTAGTATTTTCCTCGAGGCCCACGAGCAGTACTTC. Translating it yields CASSIFLEAHEQYF.

The chain joins TRBV6-1 to TRBJ1-4; D not resolved. V was clipped by 1 base and J by 4 bases, with 7 bases between them. This CDR3 comprises 14 residues. Germline assignment: CDR1 MNHNS and CDR2 SASEGT. DNA of the CDR3: TGTGCCAGCAGTGAAGTACTACTTAATGAAAAACTGTTTTTT. Its protein product is CASSEVLLNEKLFF.

The genes are TRBV7-6 and TRBJ2-2, with a possible D match to TRBD1 (5 bases). Trimming stripped 3 bases from V and 3 bases from J, with 17 bases between. This CDR3 has 17 amino acids. The germline gives CDR1 SGHVS, CDR2 FNYEAQ. CDR3 in amino acids: CASSLTPDIEDTGELFF. Written as DNA, the CDR3 is TGTGCCAGCAGCTTGACCCCGGACATTGAGGACACCGGGGAGCTGTTTTTT.

The chain has TRBV27 and TRBJ2-1; D remains ambiguous. V lost 3 bases, J lost 3 bases, and 9 bases lay in between. Germline CDR1 and CDR2: MNHEY and SMNVEV (reference sequence). The CDR3 length is 14 residues. The CDR3 nucleotides are TGTGCCAGCAGTTTCGAGAGCGTCTACAATGAGCAGTTCTTC. Encoded protein: CASSFESVYNEQFF.

The rearrangement links TRBV27 to TRBJ2-1; weak D call: TRBD2 (5 bases). Trimming removed 10 bases from V and 4 bases from J, with 20 bases in between. The CDR3 contains 15 residues. In germline, CDR1 is MNHEY, CDR2 SMNVEV (reference sequence). The chain's CDR3 is CATADGSPGYNEQFF. CDR3 sequence (DNA): TGTGCCACTGCTGACGGATCCCCGGGGTACAATGAGCAGTTCTTC.

CDR3 sequence (DNA): TGTGCCAGCAGCTTCAGGGGATACCCCTACGAGCAGTACTTC. Protein: CASSFRGYPYEQYF. The V and J genes are TRBV7-2 and TRBJ2-7; possible D gene TRBD1, 6 bases. The germline gives CDR1 SGHTA, CDR2 FQGNSA. This CDR3 is 14 amino acids long. With 3 bases removed from V and 2 bases from J, the gap between germline ends came to 11 bases. Together with reference TRBV7-2 and TRBJ2-7, the CDR3 gives the full variable domain: GAGVSQSPSNKVTEKGKDVELRCDPISGHTALYWYRQSLGQGLEFLIYFQGNSAPDKSGLPSDRFSAERTGGSVSTLTIQRTQQEDSAVYLCASSFRGYPYEQYFGPGTRLTVT.

The rearrangement joins TRBV11-2 to TRBJ2-4; TRBD2 matches at 10 bases. V was clipped by 4 bases and J by 0 bases; unmatched bases: 12. Germline CDR1 reads SGHAT; CDR2 reads FQNNGV. The CDR3 contains 19 residues. The CDR3 loop is CASSSAGLATLLAKNIQYF. CDR3 bases: TGTGCCAGCAGCTCGGCGGGACTAGCGACCCTTCTAGCCAAAAACATTCAGTACTTC.

J is TRBJ2-7 and V is TRBV29-1; weak D call: TRBD2 (6 bases). The CDR3 consists of 14 residues. V lost 3 bases and J 5 bases, leaving 17 bases between the germline ends. Looked up from germline, CDR1 is SQVTM and CDR2 is ANQGSEA. The CDR3 coding sequence is TGCAGCGTTGAGCTTGGGTCAGGGACTCACGAGCAGTACTTC. Protein product: CSVELGSGTHEQYF.

The chain has TRBV5-1 and TRBJ1-2; D is undetermined. Trimming took off 0 bases at V and 1 base at J, with 4 bases between the two ends. Germline V lookup: CDR1 SGHRS, CDR2 YFSETQ. The CDR3 has 13 amino acids. In DNA, the CDR3 is TGCGCCAGCAGCTTGGACAGTAACTATGGCTACACCTTC. It specifies CASSLDSNYGYTF. The full variable domain, its missing parts supplied by reference TRBV5-1 and TRBJ1-2, is KAGVTQTPRYLIKTRGQQVTLSCSPISGHRSVSWYQQTPGQGLQFLFEYFSETQRNKGNFPGRFSGRQFSNSRSEMNVSTLELGDSALYLCASSLDSNYGYTFGSGTRLTVV.

The chain links TRBV4-3 to TRBJ2-7, with unresolved D. V lost 0 bases and J lost 5, with 2 bases in between. The CDR3 covers 11 residues. Germline V lookup: CDR1 LGHNA, CDR2 YSLEER. The CDR3 protein is CASSQDDEQYF. CDR3 coding DNA: TGCGCCAGCAGCCAAGACGACGAGCAGTACTTC.

The chain links TRBV9 to TRBJ2-1; 9 bases agree with TRBD2. The V and J ends lost 3 bases and 5 bases, in that order; junction bases with no gene match: 6. Germline lookup yields CDR1 SGDLS and CDR2 YYNGEE. This CDR3 is 15 amino acids long. The CDR3 sequence is CASSASLAGNNEQFF. The CDR3 DNA is TGTGCCAGCAGCGCCAGTCTAGCGGGGAACAATGAGCAGTTCTTC.

The chain combines TRBV6-6 with TRBJ2-1, with TRBD2 matching 14 bases. This CDR3 spans 16 amino acids. The junction had 12 bases not matched to a gene; V was cut back by 8 bases and J by 9 bases. Germline V gene lookup returns CDR1 MNHNY and CDR2 SVGAGI (reference sequence). CDR3 coding DNA: TGTGCCAGCGTACGACTAGCGGGAGGGTCGGGGGGTGAGCAGTTCTTC. This translates into CASVRLAGGSGGEQFF.